These 27 T cell receptor beta chains were sequenced from one sample in a study of blood T cells in healthy people across ages. Primed by a sample-barcoded 5' primer and a J-beta primer mix, a second PCR proceeded for about 6 to 12 cycles. TCRdb redid the calling of the 5' RACE reads with MiXCR, one entry per CDR3 protein. The table has 1.5 million to 1.9 million distinct CDR3 sequences, roughly two fifths seen once. The source material was blood. The receptors were sampled from a woman under 30 in good health.

The chain combines TRBV6-2 or TRBV6-3 with TRBJ1-1, with TRBD1 matching over 8 bases. CDR1 and CDR2 from the germline V gene are MNHEY and SVGEGT. The CDR3 length is 15 residues. V lost 6 bases to trimming and J lost 0 bases; unmatched junction nucleotides: 6. CDR3 amino acids: CASRKQTGVNTEAFF. The DNA of the CDR3 is TGTGCCAGCAGAAAACAGACAGGGGTGAACACTGAAGCTTTCTTT.

CDR3 in DNA: TGTGCCAGCAGCGGCGGACAGGGTCTTAGGGCCAATGAGCAGTTCTTC. This sequence encodes CASSGGQGLRANEQFF. The chain has TRBV9 and TRBJ2-1; 8 nucleotides match TRBD1. Germline-derived CDR1 and CDR2 are SGDLS and YYNGEE. Germline trimming cut 3 bases from V and 6 bases from J; bases unmatched to any gene: 11. The CDR3 totals 16 residues.

V and J are TRBV9 and TRBJ2-1, with 9 bases that match TRBD1. Trimming cost V 3 bases and J 0 bases; bases outside gene matches: 7. Germline V gene data show CDR1 as SGDLS and CDR2 as YYNGEE. This CDR3 has 17 residues. The CDR3 nucleotides read TGTGCCAGCAGCGGTTACAGGGGGCTAAGCTCCTACAATGAGCAGTTCTTC. Its translation is CASSGYRGLSSYNEQFF.

This clonotype turned up a few times. The chain links TRBV9 to TRBJ2-1; the D is unclear. V lost 4 bases and J 0 bases, leaving 11 bases between the germline ends. The CDR3 consists of 15 residues. Germline V gene lookup returns CDR1 SGDLS and CDR2 YYNGEE. DNA of the CDR3: TGTGCCAGCAGCCCCCGATGGAGCTCCTACAATGAGCAGTTCTTC. It codes for CASSPRWSSYNEQFF.

The CDR3 here is CASSQIADKGYTF. The CDR3 coding sequence is TGTGCCAGCAGCCAAATAGCGGACAAGGGCTACACCTTC. The genes are TRBV3-1 and TRBJ1-2, with a tentative D call TRBD1 (5 bases). V was clipped by 2 bases and J by 8 bases, with 12 bases between them. This CDR3 spans 13 amino acids. The germline gives CDR1 LGHDT, CDR2 YNNKEL (reference sequence).

CDR3 coding DNA: TGTGCCCCGACTGACTTTTCCGTGGGCATGAACACTGAAGCTTTCTTT. Amino acids: CAPTDFSVGMNTEAFF. The V gene is TRBV24-1, the J gene TRBJ1-1; D remains unclear. Per the germline V gene, CDR1 is KGHDR and CDR2 is SFDVKD. This CDR3 is 16 amino acids long. Trimming removed 12 bases at V and 0 bases at J, with 22 bases between.

The rearrangement links TRBV7-2 to TRBJ1-2; weak D call: TRBD1 (6 bases). In germline, CDR1 is SGHTA, CDR2 FQGNSA. The CDR3 runs 13 residues. V was pared by 7 bases and J by 2 bases, with 11 bases between. DNA for the CDR3: TGTGCCAGCACTCACGGACAGAACTATGGCTACACCTTC. Translating gives CASTHGQNYGYTF.

A word on this clonotype: Its ends do not fully match the called genes, so a read error is possible. The rearrangement uses TRBV20-1 and TRBJ1-2; TRBD1 might be the D (5 bases). CDR3 length: 12 residues. Germline V gene sequence: CDR1 DFQATT, CDR2 SNEGSKA (reference sequence). The CDR3 DNA follows: TGCGGTGCTAGACGGACATCGTTTGGCTACACCTTC. It specifies CGARRTSFGYTF.

This clonotype was recorded a few times. The genes are TRBV7-2 and TRBJ1-5; a weak D match, TRBD1 (6 bases). CDR3 size: 14 residues. CDR1 and CDR2 from the germline V gene are SGHTA and FQGNSA. Trimming removed 1 base at V and 6 bases at J, with 10 bases between. Here the CDR3 DNA reads TGTGCCAGCAGCTTAGTACAGGGCACTCAGCCCCAGCATTTT. This sequence encodes CASSLVQGTQPQHF.

The chain couples TRBV7-2 to TRBJ2-3, with 7 bases matching TRBD2. V dropped 4 bases and J dropped 6; count of bases not matched to a gene: 4. Per germline, CDR1 SGHTA and CDR2 FQGNSA. This CDR3 has 13 residues. The CDR3 protein is CASSSGRGDTQYF. The CDR3, as DNA: TGTGCCAGCAGCTCCGGGCGGGGGGATACGCAGTATTTT.

The V and J genes are TRBV29-1 and TRBJ2-3; tentatively, D is TRBD2 (5 bases). CDR1 is SQVTM, CDR2 ANQGSEA, per germline. Trimming left V 7 bases short and J 1 base short, with 18 bases between. This CDR3 region has 15 residues. The CDR3 loop is CSAARTRGGTDTQYF. The CDR3 DNA sequence: TGCAGCGCAGCCCGGACCCGGGGTGGCACAGATACGCAGTATTTT.

This clonotype occurred a few times. A read error may produce the germline difference seen at one junction end. The CDR3: CASSFTGGQKTQYF. The CDR3 DNA reads as TGCGCCAGCAGCTTTACAGGGGGCCAAAAGACCCAGTACTTC. The V gene is TRBV5-1, the J gene TRBJ2-5; 9 positions agree with TRBD1. From germline, CDR1 is SGHRS and CDR2 YFSETQ. The CDR3 covers 14 residues.

This clonotype was seen many times. The J gene is TRBJ2-1, the V gene TRBV7-2; D possibly matches TRBD1 or TRBD2 (6 bases each). Looked up from germline, CDR1 is SGHTA and CDR2 is FQGNSA. This CDR3 comprises 13 residues. Trimming removed 2 bases at V and 8 bases at J, with 10 bases between. CDR3 region: CASSLRGPDEQFF. The CDR3 bases are TGTGCCAGCAGCTTACGGGGGCCTGATGAGCAGTTCTTC.

This clonotype appeared a few times. The chain links TRBV20-1 to TRBJ2-7; 8 bases match TRBD1. CDR3 length: 11 residues. CDR1 and CDR2 from the germline V gene are DFQATT and SNEGSKA (reference sequence). V was pared by 6 bases and J by 7 bases, with 5 bases of the junction left unmatched. This chain's CDR3 is CSADRVGEQYF. The DNA of the CDR3 is TGCAGTGCGGACAGGGTTGGGGAGCAGTACTTC.

V usage is TRBV20-1 and J usage is TRBJ2-4; 9 bases are shared with TRBD1. The CDR3 extends over 15 amino acids. The V segment lost 6 bases and the J segment 8 bases; nucleotides outside the gene matches: 14. Germline V gene data show CDR1 as DFQATT and CDR2 as SNEGSKA (reference sequence). CDR3 DNA: TGCAGTGCCCCAGACAGGGGGAGGCATGAGGACATTCAGTACTTC. Its translation: CSAPDRGRHEDIQYF.

The genes are TRBV7-2 and TRBJ2-2; unclear D gene. This CDR3 has 13 residues. Trimming took off 6 bases at V and 4 bases at J, with 9 bases between the two ends. Per the germline V gene, CDR1 is SGHTA and CDR2 is FQGNSA. Here the CDR3 DNA reads TGTGCCAGCAGGGTATTCTCCACCGGGGAGCTGTTTTTT. Residues: CASRVFSTGELFF.

This clonotype was counted only a few times. This chain joins TRBV7-9 and TRBJ2-1; weak D call: TRBD1 (8 bases). The V end was cut by 1 base, the J end by 6 bases, with 13 bases between. Germline-derived CDR1 and CDR2 are SEHNR and FQNEAQ (reference sequence). The CDR3 extends over 15 amino acids. As DNA, the CDR3 is TGTGCCAGCAGCTTAGTACAGGGGGGGGCCAATGAGCAGTTCTTC. Translated: CASSLVQGGANEQFF.

V is TRBV4-1 and J is TRBJ2-2; 8 nucleotides match TRBD2. The CDR3 extends over 16 amino acids. The germline CDR1 and CDR2 sequences are MGHRA and YSYEKL. J gave up 6 bases and V 4 bases, and 10 bases lay outside the gene matches. The CDR3 DNA follows: TGCGCCAGCAGCCTTCTCGGGGGGGCTGGTTCCGGGGAGCTGTTTTTT. Translating it yields CASSLLGGAGSGELFF.

Points on this clonotype: This may be a read error, as it is one base from a much larger clone. This CDR3 is CASSQTGTKYNEQYF. For the CDR3, the DNA is TGCGCCAGCAGCCAAACAGGGACCAAATACAATGAGCAGTACTTC. The chain joins TRBV4-1 to TRBJ2-1, with D perhaps TRBD1 (6 bases). The J call may be faulty, since TRBJ2-7 better matches the DNA end. CDR3 length equals 15 residues. Germline V lookup: CDR1 MGHRA, CDR2 YSYEKL.

The chain links TRBV5-1 to TRBJ2-5, with D possibly TRBD1 on 6 matching bases. Germline CDR1 is SGHRS and CDR2 is YFSETQ. V was shortened by 4 bases and J by 4 bases, with 20 bases between the two germline ends. The CDR3 is made up of 16 amino acids. Here the CDR3 DNA reads TGCGCCAGCAGCAAAACCGGGACACCGAGGGGAGAGACCCAGTACTTC. It codes for CASSKTGTPRGETQYF.

The CDR3 DNA follows: TGCGCCTCAATGGGACTAGCGGGAACCCCCGGTTCATGGTCCTACAATGAGCAGTTCTTC. Its translation is CASMGLAGTPGSWSYNEQFF. The chain links TRBV5-1 to TRBJ2-1, with 13 bases that match TRBD2. The CDR3 runs to 20 residues. The V gene end was trimmed by 10 bases and the J gene end by 1 base; junction bases not matched to a gene: 20. The germline V gene has CDR1 SGHRS and CDR2 YFSETQ.

Many counts were recorded for this clonotype. The chain employs TRBV7-9 and TRBJ1-2; D unresolved. Germline V gene sequence: CDR1 SEHNR, CDR2 FQNEAQ (reference sequence). CDR3 length equals 11 residues. With 5 bases removed from V and 7 bases from J, the gap between germline ends came to 8 bases. The CDR3 reads CASSPGLGYTF. The CDR3 coding sequence is TGTGCCAGCAGCCCCGGACTTGGCTACACCTTC.

This clonotype was found a few times. CDR3 coding DNA: TGTGCCAGCAGCTCAACAGGGGTAGGAGGGGATGAGCAGTTCTTC. Translation: CASSSTGVGGDEQFF. This chain uses TRBV7-9 with TRBJ2-1; weak D call: TRBD1 (7 bases). V was trimmed by 4 bases and J by 8 bases, leaving 18 bases between them. Looked up from germline, CDR1 is SEHNR and CDR2 is FQNEAQ (reference sequence). This CDR3 contains 15 residues.

The rearrangement uses TRBV20-1 and TRBJ2-1; the match to TRBD2 covers 11 bases. Germline lookup yields CDR1 DFQATT and CDR2 SNEGSKA (reference sequence). V shed 6 bases and J 0 bases; nucleotides not matched to a gene: 13. This CDR3 comprises 18 residues. This chain's CDR3 is CSAISGRVAGSSYNEQFF. The CDR3 region has the DNA TGCAGTGCAATTAGCGGGAGGGTCGCGGGGAGCTCCTACAATGAGCAGTTCTTC.

This clonotype was seen a few times. The V call is TRBV20-1, the J call TRBJ1-6; D perhaps matches TRBD1 (5 bases). The CDR3 covers 14 residues. Germline V gives CDR1 DFQATT, CDR2 SNEGSKA (reference sequence). Between the trimmed V and J ends, which lost 4 bases and 2 bases, there was a span of 9 bases. The CDR3 loop reads CSAKWGPYNSPLHF. CDR3 bases: TGCAGTGCTAAGTGGGGACCCTATAATTCACCCCTCCACTTT.

The V gene is TRBV15, the J gene TRBJ1-2; D is possibly TRBD1 (5 bases). The germline gives CDR1 LNHNV, CDR2 YYDKDF (reference sequence). The CDR3 totals 14 residues. V was cut by 0 bases and J by 4 bases, with 9 bases left in between. CDR3 bases: TGTGCCACCAGCAGAGATCGGGACTTCTATGGCTACACCTTC. Translated: CATSRDRDFYGYTF.

A word on this clonotype: One junction end does not reproduce the germline sequence, and a read error may be involved. The J gene is TRBJ2-3, the V gene TRBV29-1; 14 bases match TRBD2. This CDR3 region has 18 residues. CDR1 and CDR2 from the germline V gene are SQVTM and ANQGSEA. CDR3 protein: CSVVTGLAGGKSTDTRYF. The CDR3, as DNA: TGCAGCGTTGTAACTGGACTAGCGGGGGGCAAGAGCACAGATACGCGGTATTTT.